The 16 T cell receptor beta chains reported below all come from one sample, sequenced in a study of T-cell reconstitution after alpha-beta-depleted transplantation in children. Unique molecular identifiers were incorporated during preparation of the TCRbeta library. Each CDR3 protein is one row after TCRdb ran MiXCR on the PCR reads. The sample lists around 300,000 distinct CDR3 sequences; 10% were seen once. Sequences were derived from PBMCs, sampled before TCRalphabeta/CD19-depleted stem cell transplant. All receptors come from a boy less than two years old with acute myeloid leukemia, due to receive a stem cell transplant.

This clonotype was recorded at least ten times. The rearrangement joins TRBV12-3 or TRBV12-4 to TRBJ2-4, with D uncertain. The CDR3 spans 15 residues. The V end lost 5 bases, the J end lost 0 bases, and 11 bases lay between the germline ends. The CDR3, as DNA: TGTGCCAGCAGTGCCTCGGAATTAGCCAAAAACATTCAGTACTTC. As protein: CASSASELAKNIQYF.

This clonotype was recorded at least ten times. The chain is built from TRBV29-1 and TRBJ2-7, with a weak D call TRBD1 (6 bases). Germline V CDR1 and CDR2: SQVTM, ANQGSEA. The V gene lost 8 bases and the J gene lost 4 bases, with 21 bases spanning the gap. The CDR3 spans 14 residues. CDR3 amino acids: CSSLGGEGGYEQYF. The CDR3 DNA follows: TGCAGCTCACTAGGGGGAGAAGGAGGATACGAGCAGTACTTC.

This clonotype was recorded many times. The chain combines TRBV12-3 or TRBV12-4 with TRBJ1-2; the D gene is possibly TRBD1 (5 bases). Trimming removed 2 bases from V and 1 base from J, with 14 bases in between. CDR3 length: 16 residues. The CDR3 here is CASSLSWPGSNYGYTF. CDR3 sequence (DNA): TGTGCCAGCAGTTTATCGTGGCCAGGGAGTAACTATGGCTACACCTTC.

A few counts support this clonotype. The chain recombines TRBV12-3 or TRBV12-4 with TRBJ1-2, with 8 positions matching TRBD1. With V trimmed by 6 bases and J by 7 bases, 1 base remained unmatched. The CDR3 extends over 11 amino acids. CDR3 sequence (DNA): TGTGCCAGCAGGGACAGGGTTGGCTACACCTTC. This sequence encodes CASRDRVGYTF.

This clonotype was seen more than once but under ten times. The chain carries TRBV4-3 and TRBJ2-3; D unclear. Looked up from germline, CDR1 is LGHNA and CDR2 is YSLEER. The CDR3 covers 13 residues. Trimming shortened V by 1 base and J by 2 bases, and 4 bases separated the two germline ends. CDR3 DNA sequence: TGCGCCAGCAGCCAAGCTAACACAGATACGCAGTATTTT. This translates into CASSQANTDTQYF.

This clonotype was counted at least ten times. The V and J genes are TRBV20-1 and TRBJ2-5; weak D call: TRBD1 (6 bases). Germline V gives CDR1 DFQATT, CDR2 SNEGSKA (reference sequence). The CDR3 sequence is 13 residues long. Trimming pared 4 bases from V and 1 base from J, leaving 10 bases between. The CDR3 loop reads CSAKRDIQETQYF. CDR3 DNA sequence: TGCAGTGCTAAGAGGGACATCCAAGAGACCCAGTACTTC.

This clonotype was detected ten times or more. V and J are TRBV28 and TRBJ2-5; 8 nucleotides align to TRBD1. Trimming cost V 2 bases and J 1 base; bases outside gene matches: 3. The CDR3 consists of 15 residues. In germline, CDR1 is MDHEN, CDR2 SYDVKM. DNA for the CDR3: TGTGCCAGCAGTTTAAGCCAGGGGGCCCAAGAGACCCAGTACTTC. Encoded protein: CASSLSQGAQETQYF.

This clonotype was counted ten times or more. J is TRBJ2-1 and V is TRBV4-3; 10 bases map to TRBD1. With 1 base clipped from V and 4 bases from J, the junction kept 10 bases outside the gene matches. Germline-derived CDR1 and CDR2 are LGHNA and YSLEER. The CDR3 spans 18 residues. This chain's CDR3 is CASSQGVTGGQGYNEQFF. The CDR3 nucleotides are TGCGCCAGCAGCCAAGGGGTAACCGGGGGACAGGGGTACAATGAGCAGTTCTTC.

This clonotype was seen only once. With a much larger clone just one base away, this may be a read error. Here the CDR3 reads CASSLARDRVTYEQYF. CDR3 in DNA: TGCGCCAGCAGCTTGGCCCGGGACAGGGTGACCTACGAGCAGTACTTC. The chain couples TRBV5-1 to TRBJ2-7; the match to TRBD1 covers 9 bases. The CDR3 has 16 residues. V was clipped by 0 bases and J by 2 bases; unmatched bases: 6. Germline-derived CDR1 and CDR2 are SGHRS and YFSETQ.

The genes are TRBV4-2 and TRBJ2-1, with D perhaps matching TRBD1 (5 bases). CDR1 and CDR2 from the germline V gene are LGHNA and YNFKEQ. With 3 bases removed from V and 5 bases from J, the gap between germline ends came to 17 bases. The CDR3 spans 16 residues. The CDR3 protein is CASSQVLSLGDNEQFF. The CDR3 coding sequence is TGTGCCAGCAGCCAGGTTTTGTCTCTAGGGGACAATGAGCAGTTCTTC.

This clonotype occurred many times. This chain connects TRBV4-3 to TRBJ2-1; possible D gene TRBD2, 6 bases. From germline, CDR1 is LGHNA and CDR2 YSLEER. The CDR3 is made up of 15 amino acids. V lost 4 bases and J lost 4, with 14 bases in between. The DNA of the CDR3 is TGCGCCAGCAGCCCCCAGCGGGTAGGATACAATGAGCAGTTCTTC. Translated: CASSPQRVGYNEQFF.

Many counts were recorded for this clonotype. The chain employs TRBV7-9 and TRBJ2-2; no clear D gene. Germline-derived CDR1 and CDR2 are SEHNR and FQNEAQ (reference sequence). CDR3 length equals 16 residues. V shed 1 base and J shed 5 bases, with 14 bases lying between them. The CDR3 DNA reads TGTGCCAGCAGCTTAGGAAACCTAGTGAGGACCGGGGAGCTGTTTTTT. Translated, it gives CASSLGNLVRTGELFF.

This clonotype was recorded at least ten times. This sequence joins TRBV11-2 and TRBJ2-5; TRBD2 agrees at 9 bases. The CDR3 contains 18 residues. V trimming: 0 bases; J trimming: 1 base; junction bases outside the gene matches: 9. From germline, CDR1 is SGHAT and CDR2 FQNNGV. CDR3 sequence reads: CASSLDRKERGAQETQYF. In nucleotides, the CDR3 is TGTGCCAGCAGCTTAGATCGGAAGGAGCGGGGGGCCCAAGAGACCCAGTACTTC.

This clonotype was counted many times. J is TRBJ2-4 and V is TRBV6-5; 14 positions match TRBD2. The CDR3 sequence is 18 residues long. Germline CDR1 is MNHEY and CDR2 is SVGAGI. Trimming cost V 0 bases and J 7 bases; bases outside gene matches: 8. CDR3 amino acids: CASSYSGTSGRGRNIQYF. CDR3 sequence (DNA): TGTGCCAGCAGTTACTCTGGGACTAGCGGGAGAGGGCGGAACATTCAGTACTTC.

This clonotype appeared a few times. The chain carries TRBV3-1 and TRBJ2-1, with 7 bases aligning to TRBD2. Per the germline V gene, CDR1 is LGHDT and CDR2 is YNNKEL (reference sequence). This CDR3 has 16 residues. J gave up 4 bases and V 1 base, and 7 bases lay outside the gene matches. The chain's CDR3 is CASSQVIGRTYNEQFF. CDR3 DNA sequence: TGTGCCAGCAGCCAAGTGATCGGGAGGACGTACAATGAGCAGTTCTTC.

With respect to this clonotype: A much larger clone lies one base from this, so it may be a read error. V gene TRBV2 combines with J gene TRBJ2-3, with 7 bases matching TRBD1. This CDR3 spans 17 amino acids. J gave up 3 bases and V 0 bases, and 9 bases lay outside the gene matches. Germline lookup yields CDR1 SNHLY and CDR2 FYNNEI. CDR3 amino acids: CASSEALGTVATDTQYF. Written as DNA, the CDR3 is TGTGCCAGCAGTGAAGCTTTGGGGACAGTGGCTACAGATACGCAGTATTTT. The full variable domain, in which reference TRBV2 and TRBJ2-3 provide the parts outside the CDR3, is EPEVTQTPSHQVTQMGQEVILRCVPISNHLYFYWYRQILGQKVEFLVSFYNNEISEKSEIFDDQFSVERPDGSNFTLKIRSTKLEDSAMYFCASSEALGTVATDTQYFGPGTRLTVL.